Below, 25 T cell receptor beta chains from the same sample are listed, as sequenced in a study of shared clonotypes between healthy human individuals. The repertoire was sequenced with immunoSEQ multiplex PCR; TCRdb's copy has only in-frame clones and lacks some. The profile shows roughly 2 million clones, approximately 94% of them singletons. Source material: naive CD4+ T cells sorted from blood. Described subset: CD45RA+ positively selected. These TCRs come from a man younger than 35 in good health.

Details on this clone: The sample has other DNA sequences that encode this CDR3 too. The chain recombines TRBV7-2 with TRBJ2-3; 11 bases match TRBD2. CDR1 is SGHTA, CDR2 FQGNSA, per germline. J was trimmed by 4 bases and V by 5 bases; bases with no gene match: 5. The CDR3 totals 15 residues. Here the CDR3 reads CASSVSGRAPDTQYF. For the CDR3, the DNA is TGTGCCAGCAGCGTTAGCGGGAGGGCGCCAGATACGCAGTATTTT.

The V and J genes are TRBV4-1 and TRBJ2-3; possibly TRBD1 for D (5 bases). Between the trimmed V and J ends, which lost 1 base and 0 bases, there was a span of 11 bases. The CDR3 has 16 amino acids. The V gene's germline CDR1 is MGHRA and CDR2 YSYEKL. CDR3 nucleotide sequence: TGCGCCAGCAGCCAAGGGACAAGGCCTAGCACAGATACGCAGTATTTT. It codes for CASSQGTRPSTDTQYF.

This clone appeared once. The same CDR3 arises from other DNA sequences in this sample as well. The chain joins TRBV11-3 to TRBJ1-1; no firm D call. V lost 1 base and J lost 0, with 3 bases in between. This CDR3 is built from 13 residues. The V gene's germline CDR1 is SGHNT and CDR2 YENEEA. CDR3 bases: TGTGCCAGCAGCTTAGGAATGAACACTGAAGCTTTCTTT. Translating gives CASSLGMNTEAFF.

The chain carries TRBV5-1 and TRBJ2-3, with D perhaps TRBD2 (5 bases). The germline V and J ends were trimmed by 8 bases and 1 base, with 11 bases remaining between them. The germline V gene encodes CDR1 SGHRS and CDR2 YFSETQ. The CDR3 runs to 13 residues. The CDR3 loop reads CASTYGGTDTQYF. In DNA, the CDR3 is TGCGCCAGTACCTACGGGGGCACAGATACGCAGTATTTT.

This rearrangement joins TRBV19 to TRBJ1-2; D not resolved. The CDR3 sequence is 15 residues long. Trimming removed 4 bases at V and 6 bases at J, with 18 bases between. The germline CDR1 and CDR2 sequences are LNHDA and SQIVND (reference sequence). CDR3 bases: TGTGCCAGTAGTACTACCTTCGAAGGGCCGCATGGCTACACCTTC. Protein: CASSTTFEGPHGYTF.

This chain joins TRBV5-4 and TRBJ2-7; 9 bases map to TRBD1. This CDR3 spans 15 amino acids. Germline CDR1 and CDR2: SGHNT and YYREEE (reference sequence). Losses at the gene ends were 3 bases for V and 6 bases for J; bases not matched to a gene: 10. The CDR3 loop is CASSSSGQGGGEQYF. The CDR3 DNA is TGTGCCAGCAGCTCTTCGGGACAGGGAGGGGGCGAGCAGTACTTC. The full variable domain, with the rest looked up from reference TRBV5-4 and TRBJ2-7, is ETGVTQSPTHLIKTRGQQVTLRCSSQSGHNTVSWYQQALGQGPQFIFQYYREEENGRGNFPPRFSGLQFPNYSSELNVNALELDDSALYLCASSSSGQGGGEQYFGPGTRLTVT.

The chain combines TRBV30 with TRBJ1-5, with D unclear. Germline V gives CDR1 GTSNPN, CDR2 SVGIG (reference sequence). This CDR3 is 14 amino acids long. V dropped 1 base and J dropped 9 bases, with 16 bases sitting between them. DNA for the CDR3: TGTGCCTGGAGTGCTGGTGCCATAGAGCGGCCCCAGCATTTT. This sequence encodes CAWSAGAIERPQHF.

The rearrangement uses TRBV6-6 and TRBJ2-1; 8 bases are a match to TRBD1. V dropped 6 bases and J dropped 1; count of bases not matched to a gene: 8. CDR3 length: 16 amino acids. Germline loops: CDR1 MNHNY, CDR2 SVGAGI (reference sequence). The CDR3 sequence is CASRPRTGGSYNEQFF. Written as DNA, the CDR3 is TGTGCCAGCAGACCGAGAACAGGGGGGTCCTACAATGAGCAGTTCTTC.

The chain joins TRBV11-2 to TRBJ2-3; 13 bases match TRBD2. Unmatched junction bases numbered 6, after V lost 4 bases and J lost 11 bases. This CDR3 has 14 amino acids. Germline V gene sequence: CDR1 SGHAT, CDR2 FQNNGV. DNA of the CDR3: TGTGCCAGCAGCTCACTAGCGGGAGGGTTCGGGCAGTATTTT. It is translated as CASSSLAGGFGQYF.

This chain connects TRBV7-9 to TRBJ2-3, with 7 bases matching TRBD2. Germline trimming cut 1 base from V and 3 bases from J; bases unmatched to any gene: 4. The CDR3 has 15 amino acids. The germline gives CDR1 SEHNR, CDR2 FQNEAQ (reference sequence). The CDR3 nucleotides read TGTGCCAGCAGCTTAGAGGGCGGGGGAACAGATACGCAGTATTTT. Amino acids: CASSLEGGGTDTQYF. Filled out from reference TRBV7-9 and TRBJ2-3, the complete variable domain reads DTGVSQNPRHKITKRGQNVTFRCDPISEHNRLYWYRQTLGQGPEFLTYFQNEAQLEKSRLLSDRFSAERPKGSFSTLEIQRTEQGDSAMYLCASSLEGGGTDTQYFGPGTRLTVL.

This chain joins TRBV28 and TRBJ1-4; the D is unclear. CDR1 is MDHEN, CDR2 SYDVKM, per germline. Deletions cut 6 bases from V and 7 bases from J, with 18 bases between. The CDR3 length is 15 residues. The DNA of the CDR3 is TGTGCCAGCAGGGCAGACGGGTTGGATATTGAAAAACTGTTTTTT. Translated: CASRADGLDIEKLFF.

This clone was seen a single time. The rearrangement links TRBV6-5 to TRBJ1-2; D is uncertain. The CDR3 sequence is 14 residues long. The germline V and J ends were trimmed by 2 bases and 7 bases, with 14 bases remaining between them. Germline V gives CDR1 MNHEY, CDR2 SVGAGI. The CDR3 here is CASSYPANSGGYTF. The CDR3, as DNA: TGTGCCAGCAGTTACCCGGCAAACAGCGGTGGCTACACCTTC.

This chain connects TRBV6-5 to TRBJ1-2; no reliable D call. CDR1 is MNHEY, CDR2 SVGAGI, per germline. This CDR3 is built from 13 residues. V was clipped by 3 bases and J by 5 bases, with 10 bases between them. CDR3 residues: CASSYRQQYGYTF. CDR3 DNA: TGTGCCAGCAGTTATAGGCAGCAATATGGCTACACCTTC.

The V call is TRBV7-2, the J call TRBJ1-2; TRBD1 agrees at 7 bases. Losses at the gene ends were 7 bases for V and 7 bases for J; bases not matched to a gene: 9. CDR3 length: 13 residues. The germline V gene encodes CDR1 SGHTA and CDR2 FQGNSA. The CDR3 bases are TGTGCCAGCACCCTTACAGGGGAGTCTGGCTACACCTTC. Translated: CASTLTGESGYTF.

This sequence joins TRBV2 and TRBJ2-2, with D tentatively TRBD1 (5 bases). With 5 bases removed from V and 0 bases from J, the gap between germline ends came to 13 bases. The CDR3 runs 16 residues. Germline-derived CDR1 and CDR2 are SNHLY and FYNNEI. CDR3 in amino acids: CASSIQGTTNTGELFF. Here the CDR3 DNA reads TGTGCCAGCAGTATTCAGGGTACGACGAACACCGGGGAGCTGTTTTTT.

The chain is built from TRBV5-4 and TRBJ1-2; D is unclear. Germline V CDR1 and CDR2: SGHNT, YYREEE (reference sequence). V gave up 4 bases and J gave up 6 bases, with 10 bases separating them. This CDR3 is built from 12 residues. Here the CDR3 reads CASSLLRDGYTF. CDR3 bases: TGTGCCAGCAGCCTCCTTCGCGATGGCTACACCTTC.

This chain uses TRBV25-1 with TRBJ1-1; 10 bases align to TRBD1. The CDR3 has 17 residues. Germline V lookup: CDR1 MGHDK, CDR2 SYGVNS. The ends lost 8 bases at V and 2 bases at J; junction bases unmatched: 14. In nucleotides, the CDR3 is TGTGCCAGCCGCACCGTGGGGGACAGGGGAGGCAACACTGAAGCTTTCTTT. Its translation: CASRTVGDRGGNTEAFF. Together with reference TRBV25-1 and TRBJ1-1, the CDR3 gives the full variable domain: EADIYQTPRYLVIGTGKKITLECSQTMGHDKMYWYQQDPGMELHLIHYSYGVNSTEKGDLSSESTVSRIRTEHFPLTLESARPSHTSQYLCASRTVGDRGGNTEAFFGQGTRLTVV.

This chain links TRBV28 with TRBJ1-2; D may be TRBD1 (6 bases). Trimming shortened V by 4 bases and J by 4 bases, and 16 bases separated the two germline ends. The CDR3 has 15 residues. The germline gives CDR1 MDHEN, CDR2 SYDVKM. Here the CDR3 reads CASSSQSRGTYGYTF. The CDR3 nucleotides read TGTGCCAGCAGTTCCCAAAGTAGGGGGACCTATGGCTACACCTTC.

In its sample, this clone was seen once. The genes are TRBV5-1 and TRBJ2-2; no reliable D call. Trimming removed 1 base from V and 5 bases from J, with 12 bases in between. The CDR3 loop spans 15 amino acids. Germline CDR1 is SGHRS and CDR2 is YFSETQ. The CDR3 nucleotides read TGCGCCAGCAGCTTGAATCCCATCATTACCGGGGAGCTGTTTTTT. Protein: CASSLNPIITGELFF.

Comment on this clone: Other DNA sequences from this sample encode an identical CDR3 as well. The chain has TRBV6-5 and TRBJ2-1; maybe TRBD1 (6 bases). The CDR3 covers 14 residues. V was trimmed by 1 base and J by 4 bases, leaving 8 bases between them. The germline V gene encodes CDR1 MNHEY and CDR2 SVGAGI. CDR3 coding DNA: TGTGCCAGCAGTTACTTACAGGGATACAATGAGCAGTTCTTC. This gives the protein CASSYLQGYNEQFF.

Comments on this clone: Other DNA sequences of this sample code for an identical CDR3. The rearrangement joins TRBV27 to TRBJ2-3; D remains unclear. The CDR3 has 15 amino acids. Trimming stripped 3 bases from V and 0 bases from J, with 10 bases between. The germline gives CDR1 MNHEY, CDR2 SMNVEV (reference sequence). The chain's CDR3 is CASSFSWGSTDTQYF. Written as DNA, the CDR3 is TGTGCCAGCAGTTTTTCGTGGGGTAGCACAGATACGCAGTATTTT.

This sequence joins TRBV6-1 and TRBJ1-3, with D tentatively TRBD1 (6 bases). Per germline, CDR1 MNHNS and CDR2 SASEGT. Trimming pared 6 bases from V and 5 bases from J, leaving 11 bases between. The CDR3 totals 13 residues. The CDR3 DNA reads TGTGCCAGCAGACGGACAGTTCGAAACACCATATATTTT. Translation gives CASRRTVRNTIYF.

This chain joins TRBV5-1 and TRBJ2-7, with D unresolved. Trimming took off 7 bases at V and 2 bases at J, with 10 bases between the two ends. The germline V gene has CDR1 SGHRS and CDR2 YFSETQ. The CDR3 runs 12 residues. CDR3 coding DNA: TGCGCCAGCGCAGGCTCGACCTACGAGCAGTACTTC. Amino acids: CASAGSTYEQYF.

Comment on this clone: The same CDR3 also results from other DNA sequences found in this sample. J is TRBJ2-5 and V is TRBV10-1, with D tentatively TRBD1 or TRBD2 (6 bases each). With 4 bases removed from V and 5 bases from J, the gap between germline ends came to 11 bases. Germline values: CDR1 WNHNN, CDR2 SYGVQD (reference sequence). The CDR3 loop spans 13 amino acids. The CDR3 region has the DNA TGCGCCAGCAGTGGCCAGGGGAGGGAGACCCAGTACTTC. This sequence encodes CASSGQGRETQYF.

This chain joins TRBV29-1 and TRBJ1-1; 7 bases match TRBD1. CDR3 size: 14 residues. V shed 6 bases, J shed 1 base, and the junction held 8 bases outside the gene matches. CDR1 SQVTM and CDR2 ANQGSEA come from the germline V gene. This CDR3 is CSVADRARNTEAFF. CDR3 coding DNA: TGCAGCGTCGCAGACAGGGCGAGGAACACTGAAGCTTTCTTT.